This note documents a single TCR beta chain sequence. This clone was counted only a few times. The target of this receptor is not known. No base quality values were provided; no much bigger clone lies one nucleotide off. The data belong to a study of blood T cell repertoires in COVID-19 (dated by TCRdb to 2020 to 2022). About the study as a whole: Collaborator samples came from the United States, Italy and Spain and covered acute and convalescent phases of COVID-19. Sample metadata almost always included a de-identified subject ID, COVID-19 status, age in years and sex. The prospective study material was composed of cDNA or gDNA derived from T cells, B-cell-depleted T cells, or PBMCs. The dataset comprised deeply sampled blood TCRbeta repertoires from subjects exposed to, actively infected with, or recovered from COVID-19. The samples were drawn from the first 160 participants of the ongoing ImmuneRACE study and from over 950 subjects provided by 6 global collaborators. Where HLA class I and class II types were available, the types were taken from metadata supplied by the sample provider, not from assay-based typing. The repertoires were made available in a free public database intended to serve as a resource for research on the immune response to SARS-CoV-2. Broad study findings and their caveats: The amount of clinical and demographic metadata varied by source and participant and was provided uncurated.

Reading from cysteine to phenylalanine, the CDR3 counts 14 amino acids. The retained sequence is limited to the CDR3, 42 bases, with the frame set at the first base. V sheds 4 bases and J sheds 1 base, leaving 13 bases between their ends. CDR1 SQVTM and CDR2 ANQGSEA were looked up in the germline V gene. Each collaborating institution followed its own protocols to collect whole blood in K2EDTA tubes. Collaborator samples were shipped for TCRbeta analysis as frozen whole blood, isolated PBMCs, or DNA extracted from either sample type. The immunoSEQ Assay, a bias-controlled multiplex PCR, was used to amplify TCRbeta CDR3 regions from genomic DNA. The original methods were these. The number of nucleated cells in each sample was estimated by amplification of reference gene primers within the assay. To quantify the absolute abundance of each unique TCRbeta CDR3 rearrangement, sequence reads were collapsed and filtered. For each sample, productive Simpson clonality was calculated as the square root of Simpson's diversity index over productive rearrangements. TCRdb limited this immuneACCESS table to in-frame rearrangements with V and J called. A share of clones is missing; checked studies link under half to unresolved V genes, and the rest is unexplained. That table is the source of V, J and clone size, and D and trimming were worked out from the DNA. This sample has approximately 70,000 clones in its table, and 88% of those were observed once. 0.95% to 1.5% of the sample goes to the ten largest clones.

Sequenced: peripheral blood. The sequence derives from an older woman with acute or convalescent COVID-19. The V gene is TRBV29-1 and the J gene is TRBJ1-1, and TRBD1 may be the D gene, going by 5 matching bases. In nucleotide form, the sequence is TGCAGCGTTGTTGGCAGGGTGACGAACACTGAAGCTTTCTTT. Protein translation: CSVVGRVTNTEAFF.